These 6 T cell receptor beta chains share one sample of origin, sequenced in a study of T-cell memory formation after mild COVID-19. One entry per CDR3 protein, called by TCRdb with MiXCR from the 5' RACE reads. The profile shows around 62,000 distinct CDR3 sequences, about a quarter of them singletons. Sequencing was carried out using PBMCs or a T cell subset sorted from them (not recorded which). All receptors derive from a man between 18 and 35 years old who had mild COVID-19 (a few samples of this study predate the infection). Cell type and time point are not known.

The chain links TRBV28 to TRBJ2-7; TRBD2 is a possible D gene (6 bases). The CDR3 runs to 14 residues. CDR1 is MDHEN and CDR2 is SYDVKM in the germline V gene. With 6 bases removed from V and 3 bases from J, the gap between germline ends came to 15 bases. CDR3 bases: TGTGCCAGCAGACCCCAGGAGGGAAACTACGAGCAGTACGTC. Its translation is CASRPQEGNYEQYV.

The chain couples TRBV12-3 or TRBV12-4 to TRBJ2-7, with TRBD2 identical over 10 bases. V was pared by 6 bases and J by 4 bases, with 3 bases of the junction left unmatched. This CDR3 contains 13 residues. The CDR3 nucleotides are TGTGCCAGCAGCGTAGCGGGGGGTTACGAGCAGTACTTC. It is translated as CASSVAGGYEQYF.

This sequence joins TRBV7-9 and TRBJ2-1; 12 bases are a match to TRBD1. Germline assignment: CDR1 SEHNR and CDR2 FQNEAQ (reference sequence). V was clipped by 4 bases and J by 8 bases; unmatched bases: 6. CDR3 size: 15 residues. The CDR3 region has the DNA TGTGCCAGCAGCTCCCGGGACAGGGGGCGGGATGAGCAGTTCTTC. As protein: CASSSRDRGRDEQFF. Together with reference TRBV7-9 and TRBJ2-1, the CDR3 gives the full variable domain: DTGVSQNPRHKITKRGQNVTFRCDPISEHNRLYWYRQTLGQGPEFLTYFQNEAQLEKSRLLSDRFSAERPKGSFSTLEIQRTEQGDSAMYLCASSSRDRGRDEQFFGPGTRLTVL.

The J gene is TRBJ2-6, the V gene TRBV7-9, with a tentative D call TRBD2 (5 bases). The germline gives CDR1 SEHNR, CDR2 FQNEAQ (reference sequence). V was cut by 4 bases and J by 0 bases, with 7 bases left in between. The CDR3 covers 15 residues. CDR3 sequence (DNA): TGTGCCAGCAGCTCCGGGGACTCTGGGGCCAACGTCCTGACTTTC. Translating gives CASSSGDSGANVLTF.

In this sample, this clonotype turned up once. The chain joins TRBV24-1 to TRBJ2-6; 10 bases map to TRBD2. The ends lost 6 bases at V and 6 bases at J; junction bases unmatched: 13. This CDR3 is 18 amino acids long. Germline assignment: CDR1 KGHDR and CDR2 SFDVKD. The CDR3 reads CATSRRTSGDGEANVLTF. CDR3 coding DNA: TGTGCCACCAGTCGAAGGACTAGCGGAGACGGGGAGGCCAACGTCCTGACTTTC.

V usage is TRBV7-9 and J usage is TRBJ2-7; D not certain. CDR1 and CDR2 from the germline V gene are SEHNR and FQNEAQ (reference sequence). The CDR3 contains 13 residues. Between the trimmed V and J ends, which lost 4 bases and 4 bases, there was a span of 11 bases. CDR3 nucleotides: TGTGCCAGCAGCTCCCTCCTGGGGTACGAGCAGTACGTC. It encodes CASSSLLGYEQYV.